This TCR beta chain originates from a study of a mutant IDH1 vaccine in newly diagnosed glioma. Study as a whole: The first vaccination came 4-6 weeks after radiotherapy alone, or with temozolomide cycles. Study results and limitations: With respect to changes in top peripheral T cell clonotypes, pseudoprogression seemed unrelated. In approximately 93% of patients, immune responses induced by the vaccine occurred.

The protocol was immunoSEQ multiplex PCR, while the TCRdb copy is restricted to in-frame clones and leaves out a portion. The data hold roughly 32,000 clones, with 65% to 85% observed a single time. Time point denoted: week 35, safety follow-up. Each dose delivered 300 ug of mutant IDH1 20-mer peptide subcutaneously with imiquimod. With respect to this clone: The antigen is unknown.

The TCR originated in a woman aged 25 to 39 with glioma. Some clones in this sample may be carry-over from other donors' samples. The material sequenced was PBMCs, taken from a glioma patient whose treatment included an IDH1 peptide vaccine.

DNA of the CDR3: TGTGCCAGTAGTGTCCGACAGGGAGACTACGAGCAGTACTTC. Protein sequence: CASSVRQGDYEQYF. The J gene is TRBJ2-7, the V gene TRBV19; 7 bases agree with TRBD1. CDR1 LNHDA and CDR2 SQIVND come from the germline V gene (reference sequence). Germline trimming cut 5 bases from V and 3 bases from J; bases unmatched to any gene: 7. The CDR3 length is 14 residues.